Shown below are 22 T cell receptor beta chains from a single sample sequenced in a study of blood T cell repertoires in COVID-19. The method was immunoSEQ multiplex PCR; TCRdb's version includes in-frame clones alone and lacks a portion of them. This sample has some 450,000 clones, with about 91% found just once. The material sequenced was peripheral blood. Receptors originate from a woman in her fifties or sixties with COVID-19, enrolled during active disease.

The chain employs TRBV7-9 and TRBJ1-1, with TRBD1 as a possible D gene (5 bases). Germline V lookup: CDR1 SEHNR, CDR2 FQNEAQ (reference sequence). The V end lost 1 base, the J end lost 10 bases, and 19 bases lay between the germline ends. This CDR3 has 15 residues. DNA for the CDR3: TGTGCCAGCAGCTTAGGTTGGACGGCTGACAGTATAGCTTTCTTT. It yields the protein CASSLGWTADSIAFF.

The V call is TRBV19, the J call TRBJ2-1; D perhaps matches TRBD1 (6 bases). Trimming took 3 bases from V and 6 from J, leaving 12 bases between them. The CDR3 consists of 14 residues. Germline V CDR1 and CDR2: LNHDA, SQIVND (reference sequence). In DNA, the CDR3 is TGTGCCAGTAGTATGTCCGGGACACCCAATGAGCAGTTCTTC. Translated, it gives CASSMSGTPNEQFF.

The genes are TRBV29-1 and TRBJ1-6, with 9 bases lining up with TRBD1. Germline values: CDR1 SQVTM, CDR2 ANQGSEA. J gave up 6 bases and V 6 bases, and 3 bases lay outside the gene matches. The CDR3 extends over 13 amino acids. CDR3 sequence (DNA): TGCAGCGTCGGGACAGGGCCTAATTCACCCCTCCACTTT. Its protein is CSVGTGPNSPLHF.

V is TRBV7-9 and J is TRBJ1-1; D possibly corresponds to TRBD1 (6 bases). The CDR3 runs to 15 residues. V shed 5 bases and J shed 1 base, with 14 bases lying between them. Germline assignment: CDR1 SEHNR and CDR2 FQNEAQ (reference sequence). As DNA, the CDR3 is TGTGCCAGCAGCCTGCCGGGGGGGGCGAACACTGAAGCTTTCTTT. Translated, it gives CASSLPGGANTEAFF.

This clone has only one observation. V gene TRBV4-1 combines with J gene TRBJ2-5; TRBD1 matches at 9 bases. CDR3 length: 15 amino acids. V shed 2 bases, J shed 4 bases, and the junction held 5 bases outside the gene matches. Germline CDR1 is MGHRA and CDR2 is YSYEKL. CDR3 residues: CASSQYTGGGETQYF. The CDR3, as DNA: TGCGCCAGCAGCCAATATACAGGGGGCGGAGAGACCCAGTACTTC.

This clone was picked up one time. CDR3 amino acids: CASSKTNRRQVSYGYTF. Here the CDR3 DNA reads TGTGCCAGTAGTAAGACCAACAGGCGCCAAGTCTCGTATGGCTACACCTTC. The chain uses TRBV19 and TRBJ1-2; the D gene is possibly TRBD1 (5 bases). The germline V gene encodes CDR1 LNHDA and CDR2 SQIVND (reference sequence). The V end was cut by 4 bases, the J end by 5 bases, with 23 bases between. The CDR3 has 17 residues.

The V gene is TRBV6-5, the J gene TRBJ2-3; no clear D. V was cut by 7 bases and J by 5 bases, with 19 bases left in between. Germline lookup yields CDR1 MNHEY and CDR2 SVGAGI. This CDR3 contains 15 residues. This CDR3 reads CASTVDGFSGDTQYF. Written as DNA, the CDR3 is TGTGCCAGCACAGTTGACGGATTCTCGGGAGATACGCAGTATTTT.

This chain uses TRBV2 with TRBJ1-4; D might be TRBD1 (6 bases). The CDR3 length is 14 residues. The germline gives CDR1 SNHLY, CDR2 FYNNEI. The V end was cut by 4 bases, the J end by 7 bases, with 13 bases between. Here the CDR3 reads CASSALGASEKLFF. The DNA for the CDR3 is TGTGCCAGCAGTGCTCTGGGGGCCAGTGAAAAACTGTTTTTT.

The table lists this clone with a count of one. The genes are TRBV18 and TRBJ2-1; D is ambiguous. The CDR3 is made up of 14 amino acids. V lost 3 bases and J lost 5, with 11 bases in between. CDR1 and CDR2 (germline): KGHSH, LQKENI. Here the CDR3 DNA reads TGTGCCAGCTCACCGGCGGCACCTAACAATGAGCAGTTCTTC. Its protein product is CASSPAAPNNEQFF.

The rearrangement uses TRBV14 and TRBJ1-2; no reliable D call. The V gene's germline CDR1 is SGHDN and CDR2 FVKESK. The CDR3 totals 13 residues. The V end lost 4 bases, the J end lost 8 bases, and 14 bases lay between the germline ends. The CDR3 protein is CASSRPTQTGYTF. The CDR3 DNA follows: TGTGCCAGCAGCCGACCGACACAAACCGGCTACACCTTC.

This chain joins TRBV5-1 and TRBJ1-5; 7 bases are shared with TRBD1. CDR1 is SGHRS, CDR2 YFSETQ, per germline. This CDR3 comprises 15 residues. The V gene end was trimmed by 0 bases and the J gene end by 4 bases; junction bases not matched to a gene: 4. In DNA form, the CDR3 reads TGCGCCAGCAGCTTGGCAGGGGGTGGGAATCAGCCCCAGCATTTT. The encoded protein is CASSLAGGGNQPQHF.

J is TRBJ2-1 and V is TRBV29-1, with 7 bases fitting TRBD1. Trimming took 6 bases from V and 5 from J; bases not matched to a gene: 10. Per the germline V gene, CDR1 is SQVTM and CDR2 is ANQGSEA. This CDR3 contains 14 residues. For the CDR3, the DNA is TGCAGCGTAGCCACCTACAGGGGAGACAATGAGCAGTTCTTC. This gives the protein CSVATYRGDNEQFF.

This sequence joins TRBV9 and TRBJ2-6; no definite D call. Trimming removed 5 bases from V and 4 bases from J, with 4 bases in between. The CDR3 length is 12 residues. The germline gives CDR1 SGDLS, CDR2 YYNGEE. The CDR3 reads CASRAGANVLTF. The CDR3 DNA follows: TGTGCCAGCAGAGCCGGGGCCAACGTCCTGACTTTC.

This clone occurred once. The chain combines TRBV5-4 with TRBJ2-7; TRBD1 matches 10 bases. The length of the CDR3 is 16 residues. The germline gives CDR1 SGHNT, CDR2 YYREEE (reference sequence). The ends lost 4 bases at V and 2 bases at J; junction bases unmatched: 9. The CDR3, as DNA: TGTGCCAGCAGCCTGGGGGGAGGGACAGGGGCCTACGAGCAGTACTTC. Protein sequence: CASSLGGGTGAYEQYF.

The CDR3 bases are TGTGCCTGGATCGATATATCCCGGTATTCACCCCTCCACTTT. It codes for CAWIDISRYSPLHF. The chain carries TRBV30 and TRBJ1-6, with D unresolved. Germline V gene data show CDR1 as GTSNPN and CDR2 as SVGIG (reference sequence). The CDR3 is 14 amino acids. Trimming pared 4 bases from V and 8 bases from J, leaving 15 bases between.

This chain connects TRBV12-5 to TRBJ1-5; TRBD1 matches 7 bases. The CDR3 covers 15 residues. The V gene end was trimmed by 2 bases and the J gene end by 1 base; junction bases not matched to a gene: 2. The germline gives CDR1 LGHNT, CDR2 FRNRAP. In DNA form, the CDR3 reads TGTGCTAGTGGTTTGACAGGGGCGAGCAATCAGCCCCAGCATTTT. It translates to CASGLTGASNQPQHF.

CDR3 coding DNA: TGTGCCAGCAGCCCCGGAGGGGCCTACGAGCAGTACTTC. Its protein product is CASSPGGAYEQYF. The genes are TRBV7-9 and TRBJ2-7, with D possibly TRBD2 on 6 matching bases. Trimming pared 5 bases from V and 2 bases from J, leaving 10 bases between. Germline CDR1 reads SEHNR; CDR2 reads FQNEAQ (reference sequence). The CDR3 has 13 amino acids.

This rearrangement joins TRBV30 to TRBJ2-3; D possibly corresponds to TRBD2 (6 bases). Germline CDR1 GTSNPN, CDR2 SVGIG (reference sequence). This CDR3 is built from 13 residues. The V end lost 0 bases, the J end lost 5 bases, and 9 bases lay between the germline ends. The CDR3 DNA sequence: TGTGCCTGGAGTGTACTAGCAGGAGATACGCAGTATTTT. This sequence encodes CAWSVLAGDTQYF.

For the CDR3, the DNA is TGCGCCAGCAGCCAAGAACACAGGGTCTCAACCTACGAGCAGTACTTC. Translation: CASSQEHRVSTYEQYF. The chain recombines TRBV4-1 with TRBJ2-7; D is perhaps TRBD1 (6 bases). CDR1 and CDR2 (germline): MGHRA, YSYEKL. The germline V and J ends were trimmed by 0 bases and 2 bases, with 14 bases remaining between them. CDR3 length equals 16 residues.

The chain carries TRBV5-1 and TRBJ2-5; TRBD1 agrees at 7 bases. With 0 bases clipped from V and 5 bases from J, the junction kept 10 bases outside the gene matches. Looked up from germline, CDR1 is SGHRS and CDR2 is YFSETQ. This CDR3 is built from 16 residues. DNA for the CDR3: TGCGCCAGCAGCTTGGGCACAGGGGCTTTCCAGGAGACCCAGTACTTC. Translating gives CASSLGTGAFQETQYF.

The chain carries TRBV5-1 and TRBJ1-1; 7 bases match TRBD1. Germline V gives CDR1 SGHRS, CDR2 YFSETQ. J was trimmed by 1 base and V by 4 bases; bases with no gene match: 10. There are 16 residues in the CDR3. This chain's CDR3 is CASSTPQGNRNTEAFF. For the CDR3, the DNA is TGCGCCAGCAGCACTCCACAGGGGAATCGGAACACTGAAGCTTTCTTT. Full variable domain (outside the CDR3, taken from reference TRBV5-1 and TRBJ1-1): KAGVTQTPRYLIKTRGQQVTLSCSPISGHRSVSWYQQTPGQGLQFLFEYFSETQRNKGNFPGRFSGRQFSNSRSEMNVSTLELGDSALYLCASSTPQGNRNTEAFFGQGTRLTVV.

Only a few counts were recorded for this clone. The rearrangement uses TRBV7-8 and TRBJ1-3; D is uncertain. Germline CDR1 SGHVS, CDR2 FQNEAQ. The V end was cut by 5 bases, the J end by 4 bases, with 12 bases between. The CDR3 sequence is 14 residues long. In nucleotides, the CDR3 is TGTGCCAGCAGCCTCGGCCTGACAGGAAACACCATATATTTT. Translated: CASSLGLTGNTIYF.